This T cell receptor (beta chain) was captured in a study of T-cell reconstitution after alpha-beta-depleted transplantation in children. Study observations and caveats: Several hundred expanded graft clones reportedly were the source of alpha-beta T cells about two months after transplant.

Unique molecular identifiers were used to barcode this TCRbeta library. TCRdb re-called the PCR reads with MiXCR, one entry per CDR3 protein. The sample carries more than 400,000 distinct CDR3 sequences, 11% recorded once. Germline-derived CDR1 and CDR2 are MGHDK and SYGVNS. CDR3 length: 13 amino acids. V was trimmed by 2 bases and J by 8 bases, leaving 12 bases between them. This clonotype was observed a few times. Its antigen is as yet unknown. V gene TRBV25-1 combines with J gene TRBJ1-2; D remains ambiguous. This specimen was PBMCs, mostly from graft donor cells, taken 180 days after TCRalphabeta/CD19-depleted stem cell transplant. This clonotype originated in a female patient aged 2 to 10 who had a stem cell transplant for aplastic anemia, so the T cells may come from the graft donor. Here the CDR3 reads CASSEVGAWGYTF. DNA for the CDR3: TGTGCCAGCAGTGAAGTGGGCGCCTGGGGCTACACCTTC.